The 8 T cell receptor beta chains below all came from one sample that was sequenced in a study of blood T cell repertoires in COVID-19. Assay: immunoSEQ multiplex PCR; the TCRdb copy retains only in-frame clones and omits some. This table has hundreds of thousands of clones, 85% to 90% appearing once. The sample was PBMCs or T cells enriched from blood (not recorded which). All receptors derive from a man aged 30-40 years who had recovered from COVID-19.

V gene TRBV7-2 combines with J gene TRBJ1-5; no firm D call. Germline V gene sequence: CDR1 SGHTA, CDR2 FQGNSA. With 1 base removed from V and 6 bases from J, the gap between germline ends came to 4 bases. The CDR3 has 12 amino acids. CDR3 DNA sequence: TGTGCCAGCAGCTTAGACAGTCAGCCCCAGCATTTT. Translation: CASSLDSQPQHF.

The rearrangement joins TRBV5-4 to TRBJ2-5; TRBD2 matches 7 bases. V was clipped by 5 bases and J by 4 bases; unmatched bases: 8. Looked up from germline, CDR1 is SGHNT and CDR2 is YYREEE (reference sequence). The length of the CDR3 is 14 residues. CDR3 sequence reads: CASSWGGEGETQYF. The CDR3 DNA sequence: TGTGCCAGCAGTTGGGGGGGAGAAGGAGAGACCCAGTACTTC.

The genes are TRBV7-9 and TRBJ1-1, with D unresolved. The CDR3 consists of 11 residues. Trimming removed 5 bases from V and 6 bases from J, with 7 bases in between. Germline V gene sequence: CDR1 SEHNR, CDR2 FQNEAQ (reference sequence). Here the CDR3 DNA reads TGTGCCAGCAGCCAGTATGCTGAAGCTTTCTTT. Translating gives CASSQYAEAFF.

The CDR3 sequence is CASSNRDRAYGYTF. For the CDR3, the DNA is TGTGCCAGCAGTAACCGGGACAGGGCTTATGGCTACACCTTC. The chain is built from TRBV6-6 and TRBJ1-2; 9 bases map to TRBD1. This CDR3 has 14 residues. Per germline, CDR1 MNHNY and CDR2 SVGAGI (reference sequence). With 5 bases clipped from V and 5 bases from J, the junction kept 6 bases outside the gene matches.

The chain combines TRBV28 with TRBJ1-2, with D possibly TRBD1 on 6 matching bases. This CDR3 spans 14 amino acids. CDR1 and CDR2 (germline): MDHEN, SYDVKM. Between the trimmed V and J ends, which lost 7 bases and 4 bases, there was a span of 16 bases. The DNA of the CDR3 is TGTGCCAGCAATCAATGGGGGCCCCGCTATGGCTACACCTTC. Protein sequence: CASNQWGPRYGYTF.

This chain connects TRBV2 to TRBJ2-3; D perhaps matches TRBD1 (6 bases). The ends were cut back, 10 bases at V and 2 bases at J, with 13 bases in the middle. The CDR3 spans 13 residues. Germline CDR1 is SNHLY and CDR2 is FYNNEI. CDR3 amino acids: CAISGDNTDTQYF. CDR3 DNA sequence: TGTGCCATATCCGGGGACAACACAGATACGCAGTATTTT.

The chain links TRBV29-1 to TRBJ2-7; TRBD2 is a possible D gene (5 bases). Trimming removed 6 bases at V and 0 bases at J, with 18 bases between. The CDR3 spans 15 residues. CDR1 SQVTM and CDR2 ANQGSEA come from the germline V gene. The CDR3 nucleotides read TGCAGCGTCCCTTCCTACGGGAAGAGCTCCTACGAGCAGTACTTC. Protein: CSVPSYGKSSYEQYF.

This chain links TRBV27 with TRBJ2-4; D is perhaps TRBD1 (5 bases). Germline CDR1 is MNHEY and CDR2 is SMNVEV (reference sequence). This CDR3 has 13 residues. The V and J ends lost 2 bases and 9 bases respectively, with 11 bases between them. The CDR3 DNA sequence: TGTGCCAGCAGTTTAATCCAGGGAAGCATTCAGTACTTC. It codes for CASSLIQGSIQYF.